Sequencing of this T cell receptor beta chain was carried out in a study of T cell responses to AZD1222 COVID-19 vaccine. As to this clone: The antigen is not known.

The CDR3 runs 13 residues. Trimming stripped 7 bases from V and 0 bases from J, with 4 bases between. Points from the study as a whole: At baseline, just 6 or 7 AZD1222 recipients tested seropositive.

Sequencing used immunoSEQ multiplex PCR; TCRdb keeps in-frame clones, though not all of them. The sample lists tens of thousands of clones; roughly nine tenths were seen once. The source material was peripheral blood, sampled 28 days after the second AZD1222 dose. The genes are TRBV12-3 or TRBV12-4 and TRBJ1-6; D gene uncertain. The TCR sequence derives from an adult who received the AZD1222 COVID-19 vaccine. The CDR3 here is CASTNSYNSPLHF. The CDR3 nucleotides read TGTGCCAGCACGAACTCCTATAATTCACCCCTCCACTTT.